The present T cell receptor (beta chain) was sequenced within a study of long-term antiretroviral therapy in people with HIV. With survey level as its setting, the immunoSEQ assay was v3.0. The data were produced by immunoSEQ multiplex PCR, yet TCRdb's version contains in-frame clones alone and is incomplete. Among roughly 12,000 clones listed, 79% were seen once. The CDR3 length is 13 residues. Germline CDR1 is LNHDA and CDR2 is SQIVND (reference sequence). V lost 7 bases and J lost 9; bases outside the gene matches: 9. This TCR came from a woman in her forties with HIV. The chain links TRBV19 to TRBJ2-1; 7 positions agree with TRBD2. The specimen was unsorted PBMCs, collected 0.8 years before starting antiretroviral therapy. CDR3 loop: CASTAGRATEQFF. Written as DNA, the CDR3 is TGTGCCAGTACGGCAGGGAGGGCTACTGAGCAGTTCTTC. Supplemented by reference TRBV19 and TRBJ2-1, the full variable domain reads DGGITQSPKYLFRKEGQNVTLSCEQNLNHDAMYWYRQDPGQGLRLIYYSQIVNDFQKGDIAEGYSVSREKKESFPLTVTSAQKNPTAFYLCASTAGRATEQFFGPGTRLTVL.